This section outlines one TCR beta chain sequence together with its context. Its antigen is still unknown. No much larger clonotype is one base removed from it; base qualities were not supplied. The sample belongs to a study of CD8+ T cells in alopecia areata listed by TCRdb under 2018. Background for the entire study: The treated patients took part in an open-label pilot trial in which moderate-to-severe alopecia areata was treated with oral tofacitinib at 5 to 10 mg twice daily. Tofacitinib was administered for 6 to 18 months, and 6 months of follow-up off drug were then conducted to assess delayed response and recurrence. Clonality in the scalp was compared among normal scalp (n=4), patchy alopecia areata scalp (n=8), and alopecia totalis/universalis scalp (n=8). In both human patients and the C3H/HeJ mouse model, the study applied high-throughput TCRbeta sequencing to look at T cell clonal expansion in alopecia areata. Patients on tofacitinib were biopsied at baseline and after 4 and 24 weeks of treatment, and several of the patients also had a later scalp biopsy. Scalp tissue and sorted CD4+ and CD8+ peripheral blood T cells from patchy and totalis/universalis alopecia areata patients and from healthy controls were covered by human TCRbeta sequencing. TCRbeta CDR3 regions were amplified by immunoSEQ multiplex PCR with 35 Vbeta forward and 13 Jbeta reverse primers. In treated patients, disease severity was measured using the SALT score, which gives the percentage of scalp surface area affected. The RNA source kit depended on sample type: the PAXgene miRNA kit for fixed scalp, the miRNeasy kit for PBMCs, and the RNeasy kit for mouse skin. Overall study outcomes, separate from this receptor: During tofacitinib treatment, many expanded lesional clones stuck around in both scalp and blood, and this persistence may partly explain why relapse happens after treatment is stopped. Shared TCR sequences between patients were less evident than in mice, which may be partly attributable to HLA diversity in the patient population. Scalp clonality and the number of expanded CD8+ clones among the top 100 scalp clones were significantly decreased by tofacitinib. The treated cohort was small, with a single nonresponder, so links between baseline CD8+ expansion and response need larger studies. Resident alphabeta T cells in normal human skin are also sequenced, complicating scalp TCR repertoire analysis, unlike mouse skin dominated by gammadelta T cells. Compared with normal scalp, lesional scalp had higher clonality and more expanded CD8+ clones, particularly in alopecia totalis/universalis, a pattern that suggests antigenic drive.

The sample's time point label, decoded: 24 weeks on oral tofacitinib. What the treatment or condition label conveys for this sample: oral pan-JAK inhibitor, 5-10 mg twice daily. Lesional scalp punch biopsies and peripheral blood were collected from alopecia areata patients. PBMCs were separated by density centrifugation and stained for CD3, CD4 and CD8, after which CD4+ and CD8+ T cells were sorted on a FACSAria. From the germline V gene (reference sequence), CDR1 is SEHNR and CDR2 is FQNEAQ. Ends trimmed: V by 4 bases, J by 7 bases; bases unmatched to a gene: 13. The CDR3 runs 17 amino acids, cysteine and phenylalanine included. Just CDR3 DNA is preserved here, 51 bases in frame from base 1. Library preparation was by the immunoSEQ multiplex PCR assay. For TCR sequencing, RNA was extracted from every sample and reverse transcribed into cDNA to serve as template. First-strand cDNA was synthesized using SuperScript III with a 2:1 mix of oligo-dT and random hexamers. A synthetic immune receptor repertoire was used to gauge amplification bias, and whatever bias remained was removed computationally. Processing in the source paper ran as follows. Raw reads were preprocessed for error removal, and CDR3 was defined according to IMGT conventions as running from the conserved cysteine to phenylalanine. Clonality was calculated as 1 minus Shannon entropy normalized by log2 of the number of productive unique TCRs. Whether each scalp clone was CD4 or CD8 was inferred by checking scalp TCRbeta sequences against the CD4 and CD8 repertoires from sorted blood. The immuneACCESS repertoire file appears here via TCRdb, limited to in-frame rearrangements. These files lack a portion of the clones; in checked studies, under half of the deficit traces to unresolved V genes, and the cause of the others is not known. Clonal size and the V and J genes are those of that table, whereas D and trimming came from the DNA. For this sample there are 170,000 or so clones; under 60% appear just once. Roughly 13% of the sample is held by the ten biggest clonotypes.

The sample was CD8+ T cells sorted from blood, taken at week 24, from a patient treated with tofacitinib. The TCR originated in a human donor with alopecia areata. The chain was built from TRBV7-9 and TRBJ2-1; TRBD2 aligns with 10 central bases. The CDR3 corresponds to CASSSQRGGLGSNEQFF. The DNA is TGTGCCAGCAGCTCCCAGCGGGGGGGCCTTGGTTCGAATGAGCAGTTCTTC.